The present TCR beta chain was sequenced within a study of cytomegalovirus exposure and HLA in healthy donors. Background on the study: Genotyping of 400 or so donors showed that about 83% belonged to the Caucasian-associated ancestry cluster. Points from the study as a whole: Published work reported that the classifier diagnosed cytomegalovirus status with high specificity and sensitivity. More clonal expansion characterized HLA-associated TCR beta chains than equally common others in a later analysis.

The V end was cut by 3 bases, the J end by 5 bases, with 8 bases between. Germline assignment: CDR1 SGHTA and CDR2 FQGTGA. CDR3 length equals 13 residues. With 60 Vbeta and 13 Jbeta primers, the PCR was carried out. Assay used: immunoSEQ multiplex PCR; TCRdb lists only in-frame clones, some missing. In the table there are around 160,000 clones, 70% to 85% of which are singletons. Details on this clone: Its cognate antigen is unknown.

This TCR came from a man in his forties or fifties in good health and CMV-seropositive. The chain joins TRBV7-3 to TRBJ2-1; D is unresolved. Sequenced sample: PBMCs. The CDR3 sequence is CASSFGSDNEQFF. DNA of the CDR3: TGTGCCAGCAGCTTCGGGTCTGACAATGAGCAGTTCTTC.